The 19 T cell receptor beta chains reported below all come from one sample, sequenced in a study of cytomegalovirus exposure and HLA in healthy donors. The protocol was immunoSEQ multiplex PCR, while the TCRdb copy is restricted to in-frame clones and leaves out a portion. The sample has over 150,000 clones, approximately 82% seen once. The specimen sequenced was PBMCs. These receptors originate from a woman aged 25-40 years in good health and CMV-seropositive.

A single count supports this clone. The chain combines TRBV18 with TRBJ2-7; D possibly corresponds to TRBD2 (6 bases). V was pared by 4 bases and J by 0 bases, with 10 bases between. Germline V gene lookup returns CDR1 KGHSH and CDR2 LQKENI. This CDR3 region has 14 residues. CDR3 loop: CASSRGANSYEQYF. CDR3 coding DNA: TGTGCCAGCTCACGCGGGGCGAACTCCTACGAGCAGTACTTC.

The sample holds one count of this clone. The CDR3 DNA reads TGCGCCAGCAGCTTGGAATTGCGGTCCGAGCAGTACTTC. Residues: CASSLELRSEQYF. The genes are TRBV5-1 and TRBJ2-7; no definite D call. V was cut by 0 bases and J by 6 bases, with 10 bases left in between. CDR3 size: 13 residues. Germline V gene data show CDR1 as SGHRS and CDR2 as YFSETQ.

The CDR3 protein is CASSTGTLSTGEKLFF. CDR3 in DNA: TGCGCCAGCAGCACCGGGACACTATCCACGGGGGAAAAACTGTTTTTT. V gene TRBV5-1 combines with J gene TRBJ1-4; D possibly corresponds to TRBD1 (6 bases). V lost 4 bases to trimming and J lost 8 bases, with 21 bases between them. The germline V gene encodes CDR1 SGHRS and CDR2 YFSETQ. CDR3 length equals 16 residues.

CDR3 amino acids: CASSSQGLGNTIYF. The CDR3 nucleotides are TGTGCCAGCAGCTCACAGGGTTTGGGAAACACCATATATTTT. The chain links TRBV13 to TRBJ1-3; D is perhaps TRBD1 (6 bases). Germline V lookup: CDR1 PRHDT, CDR2 FYEKMQ (reference sequence). There are 14 residues in the CDR3. V lost 4 bases and J 4 bases, leaving 11 bases between the germline ends.

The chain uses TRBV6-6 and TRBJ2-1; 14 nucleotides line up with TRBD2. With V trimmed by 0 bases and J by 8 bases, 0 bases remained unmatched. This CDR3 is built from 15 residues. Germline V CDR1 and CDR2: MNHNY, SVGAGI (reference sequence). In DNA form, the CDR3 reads TGTGCCAGCAGTTACTCGACTAGCGGGAGGGATGAGCAGTTCTTC. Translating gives CASSYSTSGRDEQFF.

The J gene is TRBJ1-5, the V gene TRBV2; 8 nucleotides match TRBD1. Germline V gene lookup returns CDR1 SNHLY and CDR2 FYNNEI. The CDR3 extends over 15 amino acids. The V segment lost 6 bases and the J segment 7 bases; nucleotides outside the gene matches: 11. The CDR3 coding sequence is TGTGCCAGCAGCGCGGACAGGGTAATAGGGCAGCCCCAGCATTTT. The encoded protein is CASSADRVIGQPQHF.

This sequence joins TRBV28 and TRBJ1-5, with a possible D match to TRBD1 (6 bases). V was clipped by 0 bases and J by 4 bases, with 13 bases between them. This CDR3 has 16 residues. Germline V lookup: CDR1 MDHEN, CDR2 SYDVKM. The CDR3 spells CASSLWRQATNQPQHF. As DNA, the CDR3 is TGTGCCAGCAGTTTATGGAGACAGGCCACAAATCAGCCCCAGCATTTT.

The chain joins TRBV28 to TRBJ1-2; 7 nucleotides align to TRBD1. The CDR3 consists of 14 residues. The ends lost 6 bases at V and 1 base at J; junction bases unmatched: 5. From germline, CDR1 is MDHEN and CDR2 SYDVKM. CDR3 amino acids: CASSTGAGNYGYTF. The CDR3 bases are TGTGCCAGCAGCACAGGGGCTGGTAACTATGGCTACACCTTC.

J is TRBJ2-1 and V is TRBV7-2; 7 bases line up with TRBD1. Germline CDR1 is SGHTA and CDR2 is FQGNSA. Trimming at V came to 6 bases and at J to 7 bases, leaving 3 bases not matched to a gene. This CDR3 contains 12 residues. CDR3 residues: CASRSQGNEQFF. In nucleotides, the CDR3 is TGTGCCAGCAGATCACAGGGGAATGAGCAGTTCTTC. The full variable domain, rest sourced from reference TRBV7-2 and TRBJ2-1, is GAGVSQSPSNKVTEKGKDVELRCDPISGHTALYWYRQSLGQGLEFLIYFQGNSAPDKSGLPSDRFSAERTGGSVSTLTIQRTQQEDSAVYLCASRSQGNEQFFGPGTRLTVL.

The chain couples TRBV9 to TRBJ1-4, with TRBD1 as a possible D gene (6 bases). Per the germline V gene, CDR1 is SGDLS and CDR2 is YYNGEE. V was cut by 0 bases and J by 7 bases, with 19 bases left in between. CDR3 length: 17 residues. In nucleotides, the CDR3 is TGTGCCAGCAGCGTAGGGATAAGGGGGTCCGGAGGTGAAAAACTGTTTTTT. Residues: CASSVGIRGSGGEKLFF.

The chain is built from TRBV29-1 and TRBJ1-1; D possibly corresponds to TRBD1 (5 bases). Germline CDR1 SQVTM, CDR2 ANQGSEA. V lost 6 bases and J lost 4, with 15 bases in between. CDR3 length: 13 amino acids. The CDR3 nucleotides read TGCAGCGTACCGGACGGAGGGGTCACTGAAGCTTTCTTT. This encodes CSVPDGGVTEAFF.

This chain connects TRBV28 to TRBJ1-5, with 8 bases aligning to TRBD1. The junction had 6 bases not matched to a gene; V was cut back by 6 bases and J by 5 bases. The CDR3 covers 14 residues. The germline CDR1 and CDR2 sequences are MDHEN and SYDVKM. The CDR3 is CASRVGQVYQPQHF. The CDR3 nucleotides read TGTGCCAGCAGGGTGGGACAGGTATATCAGCCCCAGCATTTT.

The CDR3: CASSSQDRKKLYEQYF. In DNA, the CDR3 is TGTGCCAGCAGTTCCCAGGACAGGAAGAAACTGTACGAGCAGTACTTC. V is TRBV27 and J is TRBJ2-7, with TRBD1 matching over 7 bases. CDR1 MNHEY and CDR2 SMNVEV come from the germline V gene (reference sequence). CDR3 length equals 16 residues. V lost 4 bases, J lost 4 bases, and 13 bases stayed unmatched.

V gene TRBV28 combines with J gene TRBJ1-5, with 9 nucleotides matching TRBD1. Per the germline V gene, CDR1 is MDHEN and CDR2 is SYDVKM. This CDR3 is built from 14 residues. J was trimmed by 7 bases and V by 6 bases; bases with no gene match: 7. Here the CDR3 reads CASSHRQGGQPQHF. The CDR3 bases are TGTGCCAGCAGCCATCGACAGGGGGGGCAGCCCCAGCATTTT.

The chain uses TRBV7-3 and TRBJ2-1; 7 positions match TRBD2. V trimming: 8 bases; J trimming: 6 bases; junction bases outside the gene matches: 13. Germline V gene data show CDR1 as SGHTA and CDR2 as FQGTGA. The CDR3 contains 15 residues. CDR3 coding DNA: TGTGCCAGCCAACTCGCTCCGGGAGGTAGCAATGAGCAGTTCTTC. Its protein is CASQLAPGGSNEQFF. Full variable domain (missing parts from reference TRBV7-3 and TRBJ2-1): GAGVSQTPSNKVTEKGKYVELRCDPISGHTALYWYRQSLGQGPEFLIYFQGTGAADDSGLPNDRFFAVRPEGSVSTLKIQRTERGDSAVYLCASQLAPGGSNEQFFGPGTRLTVL.

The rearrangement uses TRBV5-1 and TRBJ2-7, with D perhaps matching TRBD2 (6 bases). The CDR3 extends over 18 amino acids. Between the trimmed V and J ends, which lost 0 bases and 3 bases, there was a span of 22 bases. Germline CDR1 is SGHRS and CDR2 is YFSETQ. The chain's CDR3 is CASSLGGRDSGRIYEQYF. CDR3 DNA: TGCGCCAGCAGCTTGGGGGGCCGGGACTCCGGAAGGATCTACGAGCAGTACTTC.

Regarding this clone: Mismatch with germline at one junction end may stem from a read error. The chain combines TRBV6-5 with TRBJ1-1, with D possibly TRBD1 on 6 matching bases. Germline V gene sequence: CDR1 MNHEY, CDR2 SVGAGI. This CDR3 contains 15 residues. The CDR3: CASNYQQGTNTEAFF. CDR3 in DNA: TGTGCCAGCAATTACCAACAGGGTACGAACACTGAAGCTTTCTTT.

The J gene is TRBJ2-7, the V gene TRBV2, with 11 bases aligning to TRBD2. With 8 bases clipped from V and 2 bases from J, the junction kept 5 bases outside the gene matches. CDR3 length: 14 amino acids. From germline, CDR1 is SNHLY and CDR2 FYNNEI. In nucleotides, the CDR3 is TGTGCCAGCGTAAGACTAGCGGGGACCTACGAGCAGTACTTC. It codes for CASVRLAGTYEQYF.

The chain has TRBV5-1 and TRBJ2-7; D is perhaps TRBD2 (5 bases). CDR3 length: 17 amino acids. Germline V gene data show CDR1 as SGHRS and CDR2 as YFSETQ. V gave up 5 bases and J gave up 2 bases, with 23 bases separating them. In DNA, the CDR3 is TGCGCCAGCAGGGCCAGTCTGCGAGGGAATCCCCCCTACGAGCAGTACTTC. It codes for CASRASLRGNPPYEQYF.